One TCR beta chain is described in this entry. 13 Jbeta primers and 60 Vbeta primers were used for the PCR. TCRdb's table, derived via immunoSEQ multiplex PCR, lists solely in-frame clones and lacks some. The sample table includes 100,000 to 150,000 clones. The record originates from a study of cytomegalovirus exposure and HLA in healthy donors. The CDR3 has 14 residues. Trimming shortened V by 5 bases and J by 5 bases, and 15 bases separated the two germline ends. Germline CDR1 reads MNHEY; CDR2 reads SVGAGI. The clonotype originates from a woman aged 40 to 50 in good health and CMV-seronegative. V is TRBV6-5 and J is TRBJ1-1; a possible D gene is TRBD1 (5 bases). Sequencing input: PBMCs. Here the CDR3 reads CASSVRREGTEAFF. CDR3 DNA: TGTGCCAGCAGTGTGCGTCGGGAGGGGACTGAAGCTTTCTTT.